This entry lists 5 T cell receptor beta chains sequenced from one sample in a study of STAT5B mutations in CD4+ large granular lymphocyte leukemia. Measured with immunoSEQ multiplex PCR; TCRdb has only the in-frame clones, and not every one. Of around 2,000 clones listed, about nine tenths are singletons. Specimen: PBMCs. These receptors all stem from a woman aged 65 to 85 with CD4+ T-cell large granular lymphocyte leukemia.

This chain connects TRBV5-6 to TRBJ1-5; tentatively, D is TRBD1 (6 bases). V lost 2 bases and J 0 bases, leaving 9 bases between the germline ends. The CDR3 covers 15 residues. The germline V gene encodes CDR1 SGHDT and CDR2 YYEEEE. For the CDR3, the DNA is TGTGCCAGCAGCTTCGGGACAAATAGCAATCAGCCCCAGCATTTT. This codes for CASSFGTNSNQPQHF.

The CDR3 bases are TGTGCCAGCAGAGGGACCTACAATGAGCAGTTCTTC. As protein: CASRGTYNEQFF. The rearrangement links TRBV2 to TRBJ2-1; D unresolved. From germline, CDR1 is SNHLY and CDR2 FYNNEI. This CDR3 is 12 amino acids long. V was clipped by 6 bases and J by 2 bases, with 5 bases between them.

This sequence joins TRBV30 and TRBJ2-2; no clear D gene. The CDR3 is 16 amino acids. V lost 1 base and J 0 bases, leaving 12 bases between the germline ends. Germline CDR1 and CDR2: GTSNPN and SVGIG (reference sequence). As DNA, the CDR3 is TGTGCCTGGAGTGCGCAGATGAACGCGAACACCGGGGAGCTGTTTTTT. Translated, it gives CAWSAQMNANTGELFF.

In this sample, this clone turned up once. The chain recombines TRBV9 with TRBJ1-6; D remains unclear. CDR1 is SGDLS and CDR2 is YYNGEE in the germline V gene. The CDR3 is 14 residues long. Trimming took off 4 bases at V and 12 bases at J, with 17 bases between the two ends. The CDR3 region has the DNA TGTGCCAGCAGCCCAGACTACCTCAGGAGACCCCTCCACTTT. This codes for CASSPDYLRRPLHF.

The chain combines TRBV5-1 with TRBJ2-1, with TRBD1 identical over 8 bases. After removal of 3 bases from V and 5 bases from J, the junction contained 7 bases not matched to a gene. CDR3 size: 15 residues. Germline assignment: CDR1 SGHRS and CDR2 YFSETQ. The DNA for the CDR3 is TGCGCCAGCAGCTGGGGACAGGATGGGAACAATGAGCAGTTCTTC. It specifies CASSWGQDGNNEQFF.